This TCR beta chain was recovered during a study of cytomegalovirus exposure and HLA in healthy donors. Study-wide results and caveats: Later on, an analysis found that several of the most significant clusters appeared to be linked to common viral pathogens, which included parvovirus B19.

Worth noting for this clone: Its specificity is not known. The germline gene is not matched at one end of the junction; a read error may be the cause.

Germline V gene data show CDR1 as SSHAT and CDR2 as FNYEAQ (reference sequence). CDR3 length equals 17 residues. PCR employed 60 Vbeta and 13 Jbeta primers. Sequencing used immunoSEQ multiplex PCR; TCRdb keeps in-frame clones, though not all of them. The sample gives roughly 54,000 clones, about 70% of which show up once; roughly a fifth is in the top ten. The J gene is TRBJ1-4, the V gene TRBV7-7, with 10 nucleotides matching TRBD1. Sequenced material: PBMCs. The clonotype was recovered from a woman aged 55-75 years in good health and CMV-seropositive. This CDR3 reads CASSLGDRGLTNEKLFF. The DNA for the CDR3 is TGTGCTAGCAGCTTAGGGGACAGGGGTCTAACTAATGAAAAACTGTTTTTT. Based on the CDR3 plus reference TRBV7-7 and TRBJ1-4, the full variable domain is GAGVSQSPRYKVTKRGQDVTLRCDPISSHATLYWYQQALGQGPEFLTYFNYEAQPDKSGLPSDRFSAERPEGSISTLTIQRTEQRDSAMYRCASSLGDRGLTNEKLFFGSGTQLSVL.